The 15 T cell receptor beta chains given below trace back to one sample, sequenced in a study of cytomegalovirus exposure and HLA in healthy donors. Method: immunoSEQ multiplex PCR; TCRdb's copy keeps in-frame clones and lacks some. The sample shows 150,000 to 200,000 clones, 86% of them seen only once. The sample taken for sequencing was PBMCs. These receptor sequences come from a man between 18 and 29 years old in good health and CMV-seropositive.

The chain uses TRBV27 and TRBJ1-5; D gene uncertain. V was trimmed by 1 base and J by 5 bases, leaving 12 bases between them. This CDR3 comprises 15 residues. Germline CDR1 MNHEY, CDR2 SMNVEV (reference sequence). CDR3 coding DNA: TGTGCCAGCAGTTTATGGGGAGGCAGTGATCAGCCCCAGCATTTT. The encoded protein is CASSLWGGSDQPQHF.

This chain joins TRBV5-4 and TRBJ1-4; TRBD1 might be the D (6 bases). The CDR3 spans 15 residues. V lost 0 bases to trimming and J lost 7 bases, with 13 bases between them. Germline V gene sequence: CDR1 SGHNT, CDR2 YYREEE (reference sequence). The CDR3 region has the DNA TGTGCCAGCAGCTTGGAGGGGGTGTTGGGTGAAAAACTGTTTTTT. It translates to CASSLEGVLGEKLFF.

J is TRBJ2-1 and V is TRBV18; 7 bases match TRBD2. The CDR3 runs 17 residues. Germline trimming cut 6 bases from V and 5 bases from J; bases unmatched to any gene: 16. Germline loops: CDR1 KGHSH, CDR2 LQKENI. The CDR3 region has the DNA TGTGCCAGCTCTCGCCCCTTTGGTAGCGGGCGCCACAATGAGCAGTTCTTC. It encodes CASSRPFGSGRHNEQFF.

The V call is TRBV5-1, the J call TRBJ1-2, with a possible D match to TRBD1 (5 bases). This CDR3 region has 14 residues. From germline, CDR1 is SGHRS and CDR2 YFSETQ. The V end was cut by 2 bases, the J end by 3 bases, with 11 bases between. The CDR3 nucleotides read TGCGCCAGCAGCTTTCAGGGTGGTGACTATGGCTACACCTTC. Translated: CASSFQGGDYGYTF.

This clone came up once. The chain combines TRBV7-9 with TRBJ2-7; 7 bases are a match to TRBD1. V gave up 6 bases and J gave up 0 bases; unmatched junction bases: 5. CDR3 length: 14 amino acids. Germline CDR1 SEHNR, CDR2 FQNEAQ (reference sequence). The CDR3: CASRDRDSSYEQYF. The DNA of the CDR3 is TGTGCCAGCAGGGACCGGGACAGCTCCTACGAGCAGTACTTC. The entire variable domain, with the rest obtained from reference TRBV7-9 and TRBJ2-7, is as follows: DTGVSQNPRHKITKRGQNVTFRCDPISEHNRLYWYRQTLGQGPEFLTYFQNEAQLEKSRLLSDRFSAERPKGSFSTLEIQRTEQGDSAMYLCASRDRDSSYEQYFGPGTRLTVT.

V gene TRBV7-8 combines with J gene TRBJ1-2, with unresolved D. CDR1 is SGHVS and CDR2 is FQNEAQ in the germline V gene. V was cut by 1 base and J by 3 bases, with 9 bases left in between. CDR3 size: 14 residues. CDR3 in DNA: TGTGCCAGCAGCTTAGTTTTGGGAGACTATGGCTACACCTTC. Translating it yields CASSLVLGDYGYTF.

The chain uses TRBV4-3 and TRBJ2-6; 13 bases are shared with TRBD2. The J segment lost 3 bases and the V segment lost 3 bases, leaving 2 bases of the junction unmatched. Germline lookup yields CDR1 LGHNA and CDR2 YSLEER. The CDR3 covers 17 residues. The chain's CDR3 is CASSHGLAGDGANVLTF. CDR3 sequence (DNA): TGCGCCAGCAGCCACGGACTAGCGGGGGATGGGGCCAACGTCCTGACTTTC.

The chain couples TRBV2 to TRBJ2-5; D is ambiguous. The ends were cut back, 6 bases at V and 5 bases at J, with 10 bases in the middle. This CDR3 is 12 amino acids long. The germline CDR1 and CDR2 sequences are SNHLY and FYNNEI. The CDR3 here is CASRQYSETQYF. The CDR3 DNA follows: TGTGCCAGCAGACAGTACTCGGAGACCCAGTACTTC.

CDR3 sequence (DNA): TGTGCCAGTAGTGGCACTCGCGGGGGGTTGGCAGATACGCAGTATTTT. Protein: CASSGTRGGLADTQYF. This chain links TRBV19 with TRBJ2-3; the match to TRBD2 covers 8 bases. CDR3 size: 16 residues. From germline, CDR1 is LNHDA and CDR2 SQIVND (reference sequence). J was trimmed by 4 bases and V by 5 bases; bases with no gene match: 11.

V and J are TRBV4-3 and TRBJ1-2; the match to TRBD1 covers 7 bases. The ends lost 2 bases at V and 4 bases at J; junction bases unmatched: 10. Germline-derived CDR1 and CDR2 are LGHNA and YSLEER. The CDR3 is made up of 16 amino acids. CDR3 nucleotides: TGCGCCAGCAGCCAAACGGGACAGACTCGCCGCTATGGCTACACCTTC. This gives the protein CASSQTGQTRRYGYTF.

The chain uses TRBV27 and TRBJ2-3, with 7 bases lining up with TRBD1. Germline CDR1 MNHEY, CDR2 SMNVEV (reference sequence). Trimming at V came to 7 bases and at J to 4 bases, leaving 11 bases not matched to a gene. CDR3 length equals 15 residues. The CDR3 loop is CASKSQGTDPDTQYF. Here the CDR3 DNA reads TGTGCCAGCAAATCCCAGGGGACAGACCCAGATACGCAGTATTTT.

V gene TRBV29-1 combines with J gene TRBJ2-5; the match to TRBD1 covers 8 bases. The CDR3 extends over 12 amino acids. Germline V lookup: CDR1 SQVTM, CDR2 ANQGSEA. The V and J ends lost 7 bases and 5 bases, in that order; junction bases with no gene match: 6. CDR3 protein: CSAWTGPETQYF. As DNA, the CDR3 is TGCAGCGCCTGGACAGGGCCGGAGACCCAGTACTTC.

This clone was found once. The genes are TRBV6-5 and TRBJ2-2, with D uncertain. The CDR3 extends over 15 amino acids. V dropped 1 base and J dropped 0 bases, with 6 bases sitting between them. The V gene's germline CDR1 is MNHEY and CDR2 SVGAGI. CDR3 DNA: TGTGCCAGCAGTTACTGGGCACCGAACACCGGGGAGCTGTTTTTT. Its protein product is CASSYWAPNTGELFF.

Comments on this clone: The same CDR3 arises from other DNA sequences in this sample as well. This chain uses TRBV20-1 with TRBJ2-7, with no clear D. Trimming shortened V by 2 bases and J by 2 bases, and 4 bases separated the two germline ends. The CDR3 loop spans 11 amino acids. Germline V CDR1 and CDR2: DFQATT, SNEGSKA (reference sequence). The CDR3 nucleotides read TGCAGTGCTAGACGGGCCTACGAGCAGTACTTC. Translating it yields CSARRAYEQYF.

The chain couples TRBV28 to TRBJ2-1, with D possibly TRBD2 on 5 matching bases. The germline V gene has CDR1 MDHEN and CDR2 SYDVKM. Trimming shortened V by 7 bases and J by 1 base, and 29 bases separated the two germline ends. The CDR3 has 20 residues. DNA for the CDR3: TGTGCCAGCACGGGGTCAAGAATGCCCGACCGAGCAGTATCCTACAATGAGCAGTTCTTC. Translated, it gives CASTGSRMPDRAVSYNEQFF.